A selection of T cell receptor beta chains follows, all from one sample in a study of blood T cell repertoires in COVID-19. The data were produced by immunoSEQ multiplex PCR, yet TCRdb's version contains in-frame clones alone and is incomplete. The table lists about 160,000 clones, 81% of them singletons, with roughly 6% in the top ten. Sequenced material: PBMCs or T cells enriched from blood (not recorded which). These receptors originate from a woman aged 40 to 55 with acute COVID-19. CDR3s include the opening cysteine and the closing phenylalanine or tryptophan. The order of the fields is CDR3 length, V gene, J gene, D gene, clone size, CDR3 protein, CDR3 DNA. D genes are given only for firm matches. A row's size may be missing; if present it is once, few, many or a size class.

15,TRBV2,TRBJ2-2,.,.,CASSALTANTGELFF,TGTGCCAGCTCCGCTCTTACGGCGAACACCGGGGAGCTGTTTTTT
14,TRBV9,TRBJ1-1,.,few,CASSVGSGVGGAFF,TGTGCCAGCAGCGTAGGATCGGGGGTAGGCGGAGCTTTCTTT
16,TRBV7-9,TRBJ1-1,.,.,CASSLDRDTVGTEAFF,TGTGCCAGCAGCTTAGACCGTGACACGGTTGGGACTGAAGCTTTCTTT
17,TRBV6-1,TRBJ1-2,TRBD1,.,CASSELGQGLGNYGYTF,TGTGCCAGCAGTGAATTAGGACAGGGACTCGGTAACTATGGCTACACCTTC
14,TRBV2,TRBJ1-1,.,.,CASIADGGNTEAFF,TGTGCCAGCATAGCGGATGGGGGGAACACTGAAGCTTTCTTT
16,TRBV4-1,TRBJ2-7,TRBD1,.,CASSQDLGTGLREQYF,TGCGCCAGCAGCCAAGATCTAGGGACAGGGTTGAGGGAGCAGTACTTC
13,TRBV12-3/TRBV12-4,TRBJ1-2,.,few,CASRKADTNGYTF,TGTGCCAGCAGGAAGGCGGACACCAATGGCTACACCTTC
15,TRBV5-1,TRBJ2-7,TRBD2,.,CASSAILAGETKQYF,TGCGCCAGCAGCGCAATATTAGCGGGAGAAACGAAGCAGTACTTC
14,TRBV27,TRBJ1-2,.,.,CASRPRGDYYGYTF,TGTGCCAGCAGGCCCCGGGGGGACTACTATGGCTACACCTTC
16,TRBV27,TRBJ2-3,.,.,CASSSDREAIADTQYF,TGTGCCAGCAGTTCCGACAGGGAGGCTATCGCAGATACGCAGTATTTT
14,TRBV19,TRBJ1-6,.,.,CASSMAGFNSPLHF,TGTGCCAGTAGTATGGCAGGATTTAATTCACCCCTCCACTTT
14,TRBV2,TRBJ1-6,TRBD1,.,CASSYRGDNSPLHF,TGTGCCAGCAGTTACAGGGGCGATAATTCACCCCTCCACTTT
16,TRBV5-5,TRBJ2-5,TRBD1,.,CASKKSGQPGQETQYF,TGTGCCAGCAAGAAGTCGGGACAGCCCGGGCAAGAGACCCAGTACTTC
15,TRBV3-1/TRBV3-2,TRBJ2-1,TRBD2,.,CASSQGISGSDEQFF,TGTGCCAGCAGCCAGGGTATTAGCGGGAGCGATGAGCAGTTCTTC
14,TRBV28,TRBJ2-6,.,.,CASSLGGGANVLTF,TGTGCCAGCAGTCTAGGCGGTGGGGCCAACGTCCTGACTTTC
16,TRBV9,TRBJ2-1,TRBD2,once,CASSVGGGRALNEQFF,TGTGCCAGCAGCGTAGGGGGCGGGAGGGCCCTAAATGAGCAGTTCTTC
15,TRBV12-5,TRBJ2-5,TRBD2,.,CASGPGLAGQETQYF,TGTGCTAGTGGTCCGGGACTAGCGGGCCAGGAGACCCAGTACTTC
16,TRBV5-1,TRBJ2-1,.,.,CASSLVGRTPIYEQFF,TGCGCCAGCAGCTTGGTGGGCAGAACCCCAATATATGAGCAGTTCTTC
16,TRBV7-6,TRBJ2-1,TRBD2,.,CASSSVAGRSYNEQFF,TGTGCCAGCAGCTCCGTAGCGGGACGCTCCTACAATGAGCAGTTCTTC
15,TRBV18,TRBJ1-5,.,few,CASSPLQGSNQPQHF,TGTGCCAGCTCACCACTACAGGGAAGCAATCAGCCCCAGCATTTT
17,TRBV24-1,TRBJ2-1,TRBD2,.,CATSETPYGGSYNEQFF,TGTGCCACCAGTGAAACTCCTTACGGGGGGAGCTACAATGAGCAGTTCTTC
15,TRBV10-2,TRBJ2-3,TRBD2,.,CASCERGWGTDTQYF,TGCGCCAGCTGTGAGCGGGGTTGGGGCACAGATACGCAGTATTTT
12,TRBV11-2,TRBJ2-3,.,.,CASSSRTDTQYF,TGTGCCAGCAGCTCGAGAACAGATACGCAGTATTTT
12,TRBV30,TRBJ1-2,.,.,CAWTGVYAGYTF,TGTGCCTGGACAGGGGTATACGCTGGCTACACCTTC
15,TRBV7-3,TRBJ1-1,TRBD1,.,CASSLTGQGNTEAFF,TGTGCCAGCAGCTTAACCGGACAGGGGAACACTGAAGCTTTCTTT
16,TRBV6-6,TRBJ1-2,TRBD1,.,CASSYLPRGQGYGYTF,TGTGCCAGCAGTTACTTACCCAGGGGGCAGGGCTATGGCTACACCTTC
15,TRBV19,TRBJ1-5,.,.,CASSIGPGGNQPQHF,TGTGCCAGTAGTATAGGGCCAGGGGGCAATCAGCCCCAGCATTTT
13,TRBV7-7,TRBJ2-1,TRBD2,.,CASSPLAGVEQFF,TGTGCTAGCAGCCCACTAGCGGGAGTTGAGCAGTTCTTC
18,TRBV4-1,TRBJ2-1,TRBD1,.,CASSHPSGGRSSYNEQFF,TGCGCCAGCAGCCATCCCTCAGGGGGCAGAAGCTCCTACAATGAGCAGTTCTTC
13,TRBV30,TRBJ2-1,.,.,CAWSTGVSTWQFF,TGTGCCTGGAGTACCGGGGTTTCGACTTGGCAGTTCTTC
13,TRBV7-9,TRBJ2-7,.,.,CASSLEADYEQYF,TGTGCCAGCAGCTTAGAGGCGGACTACGAGCAGTACTTC
14,TRBV28,TRBJ2-1,.,.,CATTLILESNEQFF,TGTGCCACCACCCTTATCTTAGAAAGCAATGAGCAGTTCTTC
15,TRBV5-1,TRBJ2-4,.,.,CASSLEAGAQNIQYF,TGCGCCAGCAGCTTGGAAGCAGGGGCTCAAAACATTCAGTACTTC
15,TRBV3-1/TRBV3-2,TRBJ2-2,.,.,CASSQEKPGTGELFF,TGTGCCAGCAGCCAAGAAAAGCCAGGGACCGGGGAGCTGTTTTTT
13,TRBV6-5,TRBJ1-2,TRBD1,.,CASSFGTGYGYTF,TGTGCCAGCAGTTTCGGGACAGGCTATGGCTACACCTTC
17,TRBV2,TRBJ1-3,TRBD1,.,CASSSGTGGVSGNTIYF,TGTGCCAGCAGTTCCGGGACAGGTGGGGTCTCTGGAAACACCATATATTTT
15,TRBV5-5,TRBJ2-1,TRBD2,.,CASSPGLARPNEQFF,TGTGCCAGCAGCCCGGGACTAGCGCGGCCCAATGAGCAGTTCTTC
15,TRBV11-2,TRBJ2-1,.,.,CASSFVGSSYNEQFF,TGTGCCAGCAGCTTCGTGGGGAGCTCCTACAATGAGCAGTTCTTC
13,TRBV5-4,TRBJ2-3,.,.,CASSLLEADTQYF,TGTGCCAGCAGCTTGTTAGAGGCAGATACGCAGTATTTT
15,TRBV2,TRBJ2-7,TRBD1,.,CASSDPGQGTYEQYF,TGTGCCAGCAGTGACCCGGGACAGGGGACCTACGAGCAGTACTTC
18,TRBV15,TRBJ2-3,TRBD2,.,CATSKGGTSGYSTDTQYF,TGTGCCACCAGCAAGGGGGGGACTAGCGGGTATAGCACAGATACGCAGTATTTT
14,TRBV29-1,TRBJ2-5,TRBD1,.,CSVPRGTAQETQYF,TGCAGCGTTCCCAGAGGGACAGCCCAAGAGACCCAGTACTTC
11,TRBV20-1,TRBJ1-2,.,.,CSASVSRGYTF,TGCAGTGCTAGTGTTTCCCGTGGCTACACCTTC
15,TRBV20-1,TRBJ1-5,TRBD1,.,CSASDVTGGGKPQHF,TGCAGTGCTAGTGACGTAACAGGGGGAGGGAAACCCCAGCATTTT
13,TRBV2,TRBJ1-4,.,few,CASLRGSGEKLFF,TGTGCCAGCTTAAGGGGGTCGGGTGAAAAACTGTTTTTT
15,TRBV7-9,TRBJ2-3,.,.,CASSLVGSGTDTQYF,TGTGCCAGCAGCTTAGTCGGGTCCGGCACAGATACGCAGTATTTT
15,TRBV2,TRBJ2-7,.,.,CASSPSGLATNEQYF,TGTGCCAGCAGCCCATCAGGGTTGGCTACGAACGAGCAGTACTTC
17,TRBV27,TRBJ2-1,.,once,CASSLLSSAGRGDEQFF,TGTGCCAGCAGTTTACTTTCTTCTGCGGGAAGGGGCGATGAGCAGTTCTTC
15,TRBV18,TRBJ2-6,.,once,CASSPPGAGANVLTF,TGTGCCAGCTCACCACCAGGGGCTGGGGCCAACGTCCTGACTTTC
13,TRBV12-3/TRBV12-4,TRBJ1-2,.,.,CASSLKGPYGYTF,TGTGCCAGCAGTTTGAAGGGGCCCTATGGCTACACCTTC
15,TRBV2,TRBJ1-3,.,.,CASSLPQGFGNTIYF,TGTGCCAGCAGTTTGCCCCAGGGATTCGGAAACACCATATATTTT
14,TRBV19,TRBJ1-3,TRBD1,.,CARAQGQGGCTIYF,TGTGCCAGAGCCCAGGGACAGGGCGGATGCACCATATATTTT
16,TRBV27,TRBJ2-5,TRBD1,.,CASSSRRQGVQETQYF,TGTGCCAGCAGTTCACGTCGACAGGGGGTACAAGAGACCCAGTACTTC